The 25 T cell receptor beta chains presented below share a single source sample, sequenced in a study of cytomegalovirus exposure and HLA in healthy donors. Primers for the PCR totalled 60 Vbeta and 13 Jbeta. Method: immunoSEQ multiplex PCR; TCRdb's copy keeps in-frame clones and lacks some. The table has more than 120,000 clones, 82% seen once. Input material: PBMCs. Receptors were obtained from a male donor in good health and CMV-seronegative.

This rearrangement joins TRBV5-1 to TRBJ2-2, with 8 nucleotides matching TRBD2. Trimming cost V 4 bases and J 6 bases; bases outside gene matches: 8. From germline, CDR1 is SGHRS and CDR2 YFSETQ. The CDR3 is made up of 15 amino acids. The CDR3, as DNA: TGCGCCAGCAGCCCCAGCCCAGCGGGAGCCGGGGAGCTGTTTTTT. Residues: CASSPSPAGAGELFF. Supplemented by reference TRBV5-1 and TRBJ2-2, the full variable domain reads KAGVTQTPRYLIKTRGQQVTLSCSPISGHRSVSWYQQTPGQGLQFLFEYFSETQRNKGNFPGRFSGRQFSNSRSEMNVSTLELGDSALYLCASSPSPAGAGELFFGEGSRLTVL.

The CDR3 coding sequence is TGTGCCTGGATAACAGCCGCGGGGGGGGAGACCCAGTACTTC. Amino acid sequence: CAWITAAGGETQYF. The chain carries TRBV30 and TRBJ2-5; TRBD2 matches 9 bases. This CDR3 contains 14 residues. V dropped 4 bases and J dropped 5; count of bases not matched to a gene: 8. CDR1 and CDR2 from the germline V gene are GTSNPN and SVGIG (reference sequence). Full variable domain (outside the CDR3, taken from reference TRBV30 and TRBJ2-5): SQTIHQWPATLVQPVGSPLSLECTVEGTSNPNLYWYRQAAGRGLQLLFYSVGIGQISSEVPQNLSASRPQDRQFILSSKKLLLSDSGFYLCAWITAAGGETQYFGPGTRLLVL.

The chain combines TRBV27 with TRBJ2-1; D is undetermined. Germline V gene data show CDR1 as MNHEY and CDR2 as SMNVEV (reference sequence). The CDR3 is 14 residues long. Trimming shortened V by 3 bases and J by 1 base, and 7 bases separated the two germline ends. CDR3 loop: CASSFAVSYNEQFF. The CDR3 nucleotides read TGTGCCAGCAGTTTCGCAGTATCCTACAATGAGCAGTTCTTC.

This clone was recorded only once. The chain has TRBV28 and TRBJ2-7, with D perhaps TRBD2 (6 bases). V lost 6 bases, J lost 0 bases, and 15 bases lay in between. CDR3 size: 15 residues. Germline values: CDR1 MDHEN, CDR2 SYDVKM. This CDR3 is CASRPPGLPSYEQYF. The CDR3 DNA reads as TGTGCCAGCAGGCCCCCGGGACTCCCCTCCTACGAGCAGTACTTC.

The chain joins TRBV7-9 to TRBJ2-1, with 8 bases that match TRBD1. Germline trimming cut 1 base from V and 12 bases from J; bases unmatched to any gene: 17. Germline V CDR1 and CDR2: SEHNR, FQNEAQ (reference sequence). CDR3 length equals 17 residues. In nucleotides, the CDR3 is TGTGCCAGCAGCTTAGGGGGGTGGACAGGGACCGTTAAGGTGCAGTTCTTC. Translation gives CASSLGGWTGTVKVQFF.

The V gene is TRBV28, the J gene TRBJ2-7, with 8 bases that match TRBD2. Germline loops: CDR1 MDHEN, CDR2 SYDVKM. The V segment lost 3 bases and the J segment 7 bases; nucleotides outside the gene matches: 11. This CDR3 is built from 15 residues. CDR3 residues: CASSLPHGRAGEQYF. The CDR3, as DNA: TGTGCCAGCAGTTTGCCCCACGGGAGGGCAGGAGAGCAGTACTTC.

The V gene is TRBV7-2, the J gene TRBJ2-7, with D perhaps matching TRBD1 (5 bases). The V gene lost 2 bases and the J gene lost 0 bases, with 11 bases spanning the gap. CDR1 is SGHTA, CDR2 FQGNSA, per germline. The CDR3 consists of 15 residues. CDR3 loop: CASSLTSDSSYEQYF. The CDR3 nucleotides read TGTGCCAGCAGCTTAACCTCCGACAGCTCCTACGAGCAGTACTTC.

A single count supports this clone. The V and J genes are TRBV6-5 and TRBJ1-2; the D gene is possibly TRBD1 (6 bases). V shed 5 bases and J shed 6 bases, with 16 bases lying between them. From germline, CDR1 is MNHEY and CDR2 SVGAGI. The CDR3 totals 14 residues. The CDR3 reads CASSRTPGQHGYTF. The CDR3 DNA is TGTGCCAGCAGTCGCACGCCAGGACAGCATGGCTACACCTTC.

This clone showed up just once. The genes are TRBV30 and TRBJ1-1, with TRBD1 matching over 7 bases. V was pared by 2 bases and J by 3 bases, with 3 bases of the junction left unmatched. This CDR3 comprises 13 residues. Germline CDR1 reads GTSNPN; CDR2 reads SVGIG (reference sequence). The DNA for the CDR3 is TGTGCCTGGAGTTCGGGACAGTACACTGAAGCTTTCTTT. It specifies CAWSSGQYTEAFF.

This clone appeared once. The chain has TRBV6-4 and TRBJ2-7; D is ambiguous. Germline assignment: CDR1 MRHNA and CDR2 SNTAGT. CDR3 length: 14 residues. Trimming stripped 3 bases from V and 3 bases from J, with 12 bases between. The CDR3 loop reads CASSDSGLGYEQYF. For the CDR3, the DNA is TGTGCCAGCAGTGATTCAGGTTTGGGCTACGAGCAGTACTTC.

This chain connects TRBV10-2 to TRBJ2-7; TRBD1 is a possible D gene (6 bases). V lost 7 bases and J lost 3, with 13 bases in between. The CDR3 length is 13 residues. The germline CDR1 and CDR2 sequences are WSHSY and SAAADI. In nucleotides, the CDR3 is TGCGCCAGCAATCCAGGACAGCTCTACGAGCAGTACTTC. Protein: CASNPGQLYEQYF.

The gene calls are TRBV11-2 and TRBJ2-3; perhaps TRBD2 as D (5 bases). The length of the CDR3 is 13 residues. Per germline, CDR1 SGHAT and CDR2 FQNNGV. The ends were cut back, 0 bases at V and 7 bases at J, with 8 bases in the middle. Here the CDR3 reads CASSLDRGNTQYF. The CDR3 DNA follows: TGTGCCAGCAGCTTAGATCGGGGAAATACGCAGTATTTT. Full variable domain (remainder filled in from reference TRBV11-2 and TRBJ2-3): EAGVAQSPRYKIIEKRQSVAFWCNPISGHATLYWYQQILGQGPKLLIQFQNNGVVDDSQLPKDRFSAERLKGVDSTLKIQPAKLEDSAVYLCASSLDRGNTQYFGPGTRLTVL.

The J gene is TRBJ2-2, the V gene TRBV7-9, with 7 bases matching TRBD1. Trimming cost V 5 bases and J 0 bases; bases outside gene matches: 9. The germline CDR1 and CDR2 sequences are SEHNR and FQNEAQ (reference sequence). This CDR3 is 17 amino acids long. The CDR3: CASSRQGTPSNTGELFF. The CDR3 DNA follows: TGTGCCAGCAGCCGACAGGGAACCCCGTCGAACACCGGGGAGCTGTTTTTT.

The chain couples TRBV5-5 to TRBJ1-4; TRBD1 agrees at 7 bases. With V trimmed by 4 bases and J by 8 bases, 8 bases remained unmatched. The CDR3 is 14 amino acids. The germline V gene encodes CDR1 SGHKS and CDR2 YYEKEE (reference sequence). The CDR3 sequence: CASSGGGAGEKLFF. Here the CDR3 DNA reads TGTGCCAGCAGCGGAGGGGGCGCCGGGGAAAAACTGTTTTTT. Filled out from reference TRBV5-5 and TRBJ1-4, the complete variable domain reads DAGVTQSPTHLIKTRGQQVTLRCSPISGHKSVSWYQQVLGQGPQFIFQYYEKEERGRGNFPDRFSARQFPNYSSELNVNALLLGDSALYLCASSGGGAGEKLFFGSGTQLSVL.

V gene TRBV10-3 combines with J gene TRBJ2-2; D gene unclear. CDR3 size: 13 residues. V lost 1 base, J lost 4 bases, and 4 bases lay in between. Germline V gene data show CDR1 as ENHRY and CDR2 as SYGVKD. The CDR3 DNA reads as TGTGCCATCAGTGAGTACAGCACCGGGGAGCTGTTTTTT. It translates to CAISEYSTGELFF.

The rearrangement joins TRBV4-2 to TRBJ1-6; 10 bases align to TRBD1. The ends lost 0 bases at V and 9 bases at J; junction bases unmatched: 2. The CDR3 is 15 amino acids. The V gene's germline CDR1 is LGHNA and CDR2 YNFKEQ. The CDR3 DNA reads TGTGCCAGCAGCCAAGATGGGACAGGGGTTTCACCCCTCCACTTT. Encoded protein: CASSQDGTGVSPLHF.

The rearrangement uses TRBV30 and TRBJ1-4; D gene ambiguous. This CDR3 region has 15 residues. Trimming removed 1 base from V and 0 bases from J, with 9 bases in between. Germline V lookup: CDR1 GTSNPN, CDR2 SVGIG (reference sequence). CDR3 DNA sequence: TGTGCCTGGAGTGGGCAGGCTGCAACTAATGAAAAACTGTTTTTT. It encodes CAWSGQAATNEKLFF. The variable domain in full, with the rest retrieved from reference TRBV30 and TRBJ1-4, is SQTIHQWPATLVQPVGSPLSLECTVEGTSNPNLYWYRQAAGRGLQLLFYSVGIGQISSEVPQNLSASRPQDRQFILSSKKLLLSDSGFYLCAWSGQAATNEKLFFGSGTQLSVL.

Only one count was recorded for this clone. The rearrangement uses TRBV7-9 and TRBJ1-3, with D tentatively TRBD1 (6 bases). V shed 6 bases and J shed 0 bases, with 12 bases lying between them. The germline V gene has CDR1 SEHNR and CDR2 FQNEAQ (reference sequence). The CDR3 consists of 15 residues. CDR3 coding DNA: TGTGCCAGCAGTTTCACAGGGAACTCTGGAAACACCATATATTTT. This sequence encodes CASSFTGNSGNTIYF.

The J gene is TRBJ1-2, the V gene TRBV4-3; 7 positions agree with TRBD1. V was pared by 4 bases and J by 4 bases, with 9 bases of the junction left unmatched. The CDR3 sequence is 15 residues long. The germline V gene has CDR1 LGHNA and CDR2 YSLEER. CDR3 loop: CASSPRRDSRYGYTF. The CDR3 DNA follows: TGCGCCAGCAGCCCGCGACGGGACAGCCGCTATGGCTACACCTTC.

The rearrangement links TRBV7-3 to TRBJ2-3, with 13 bases lining up with TRBD2. The CDR3 is 16 amino acids. The germline V gene encodes CDR1 SGHTA and CDR2 FQGTGA. J was trimmed by 1 base and V by 5 bases; bases with no gene match: 3. CDR3 protein: CASSQGLAGGTDTQYF. CDR3 in DNA: TGTGCCAGCAGCCAAGGACTAGCGGGAGGCACAGATACGCAGTATTTT.

This clone was picked up a small number of times. The CDR3: CSFGVPPLYGYTF. The CDR3 DNA sequence: TGTTCCTTCGGGGTCCCCCCCCTATATGGCTACACCTTC. The rearrangement links TRBV30 to TRBJ1-2; D is unclear. The CDR3 covers 13 residues. Germline CDR1 is GTSNPN and CDR2 is SVGIG (reference sequence).

The gene calls are TRBV7-9 and TRBJ2-2; 7 bases are shared with TRBD2. Germline V lookup: CDR1 SEHNR, CDR2 FQNEAQ (reference sequence). V trimming: 4 bases; J trimming: 4 bases; junction bases outside the gene matches: 6. The CDR3 has 15 residues. CDR3 sequence (DNA): TGTGCCAGCAGCTGGTTAGCGGGCGGCACCGGGGAGCTGTTTTTT. This translates into CASSWLAGGTGELFF. Complete variable domain (other parts from reference TRBV7-9 and TRBJ2-2): DTGVSQNPRHKITKRGQNVTFRCDPISEHNRLYWYRQTLGQGPEFLTYFQNEAQLEKSRLLSDRFSAERPKGSFSTLEIQRTEQGDSAMYLCASSWLAGGTGELFFGEGSRLTVL.

J is TRBJ2-2 and V is TRBV27, with 11 bases matching TRBD2. V lost 6 bases to trimming and J lost 5 bases; unmatched junction nucleotides: 17. Germline assignment: CDR1 MNHEY and CDR2 SMNVEV (reference sequence). The CDR3 loop spans 19 amino acids. The CDR3 reads CASRAGFFSGRAVTGELFF. CDR3 bases: TGTGCCAGCAGGGCAGGATTTTTTAGCGGGAGGGCGGTAACCGGGGAGCTGTTTTTT.

This clone was found once. The V call is TRBV5-4, the J call TRBJ1-2, with TRBD1 as a possible D gene (6 bases). Trimming cost V 4 bases and J 9 bases, with 22 bases left between them. There are 15 residues in the CDR3. The germline V gene encodes CDR1 SGHNT and CDR2 YYREEE (reference sequence). CDR3 in amino acids: CASSLRGAGARSYTF. DNA for the CDR3: TGTGCCAGCAGCCTCCGCGGGGCGGGGGCGCGGAGCTACACCTTC.

The chain combines TRBV14 with TRBJ2-1; D gene unclear. With 3 bases removed from V and 11 bases from J, the gap between germline ends came to 17 bases. The CDR3 is made up of 14 amino acids. Per germline, CDR1 SGHDN and CDR2 FVKESK. The CDR3: CASSHGHKKYQQFF. The CDR3 DNA sequence: TGTGCCAGCAGCCATGGGCATAAGAAGTATCAGCAGTTCTTC.